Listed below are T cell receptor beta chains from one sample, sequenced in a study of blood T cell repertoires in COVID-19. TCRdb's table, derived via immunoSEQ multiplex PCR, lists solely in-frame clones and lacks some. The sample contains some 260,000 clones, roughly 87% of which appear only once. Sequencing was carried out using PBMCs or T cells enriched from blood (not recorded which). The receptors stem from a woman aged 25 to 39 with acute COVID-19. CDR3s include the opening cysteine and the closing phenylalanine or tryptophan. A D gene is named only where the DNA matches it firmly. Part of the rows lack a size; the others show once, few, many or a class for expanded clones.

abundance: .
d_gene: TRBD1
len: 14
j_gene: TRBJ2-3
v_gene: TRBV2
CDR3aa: CASTPGQGIDTQYF
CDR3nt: TGTGCCAGCACTCCGGGACAGGGGATAGATACGCAGTATTTT

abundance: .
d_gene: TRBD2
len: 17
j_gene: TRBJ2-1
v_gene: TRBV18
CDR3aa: CASSRPGLAGEYNEQFF
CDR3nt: TGTGCCAGCTCGCGTCCGGGACTAGCGGGGGAGTACAATGAGCAGTTCTTC

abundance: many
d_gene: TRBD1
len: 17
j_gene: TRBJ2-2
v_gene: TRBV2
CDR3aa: CASRDTDRPGTSGELFF
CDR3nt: TGTGCCAGCAGAGATACGGACAGGCCAGGCACATCTGGGGAGCTGTTTTTT

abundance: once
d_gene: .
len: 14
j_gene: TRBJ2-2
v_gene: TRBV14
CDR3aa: CASSPTLNTGELFF
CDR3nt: TGTGCCAGCAGCCCCACTTTGAACACCGGGGAGCTGTTTTTT

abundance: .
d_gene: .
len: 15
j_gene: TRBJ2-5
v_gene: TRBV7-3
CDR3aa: CASSLTSGGSETQYF
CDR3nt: TGTGCCAGCAGCTTAACTAGCGGTGGGAGCGAGACCCAGTACTTC

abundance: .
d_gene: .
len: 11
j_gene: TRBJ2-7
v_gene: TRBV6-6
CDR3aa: CASSHKEEQYF
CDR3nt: TGTGCCAGCAGCCACAAGGAGGAGCAGTACTTC

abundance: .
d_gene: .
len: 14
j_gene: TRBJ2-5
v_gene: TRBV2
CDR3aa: CASSGGVLRETQYF
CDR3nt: TGTGCCAGCAGTGGCGGTGTACTTCGGGAGACCCAGTACTTC

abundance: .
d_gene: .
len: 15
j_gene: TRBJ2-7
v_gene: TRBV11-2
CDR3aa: CASSLSFQGAYEQYF
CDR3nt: TGTGCCAGCAGCTTATCCTTCCAGGGTGCCTACGAGCAGTACTTC

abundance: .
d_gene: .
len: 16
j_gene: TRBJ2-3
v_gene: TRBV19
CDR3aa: CASSIFWGGSTDTQYF
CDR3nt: TGTGCCAGTAGTATCTTCTGGGGAGGAAGCACAGATACGCAGTATTTT

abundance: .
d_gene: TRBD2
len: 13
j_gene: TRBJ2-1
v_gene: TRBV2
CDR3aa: CASSDSGTIRQFF
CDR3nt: TGTGCCAGCAGTGACTCAGGGACTATCAGGCAGTTCTTC

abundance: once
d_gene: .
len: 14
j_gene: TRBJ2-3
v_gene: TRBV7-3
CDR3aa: CASSHGQPTDTQYF
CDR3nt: TGTGCCAGCAGCCACGGACAGCCCACAGATACGCAGTATTTT

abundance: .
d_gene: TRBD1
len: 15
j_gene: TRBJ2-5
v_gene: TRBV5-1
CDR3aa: CASSVNRGPQETQYF
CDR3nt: TGCGCCAGCAGCGTAAACAGGGGTCCTCAAGAGACCCAGTACTTC

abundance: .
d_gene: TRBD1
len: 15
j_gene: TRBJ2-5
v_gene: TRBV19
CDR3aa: CASSSTGTGDGTQYF
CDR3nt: TGTGCCAGTAGTTCTACCGGGACAGGGGACGGGACCCAGTACTTC

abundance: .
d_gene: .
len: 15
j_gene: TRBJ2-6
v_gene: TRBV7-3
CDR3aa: CASSPGGSGANVLTF
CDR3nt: TGTGCCAGCAGCCCTGGAGGCTCTGGGGCCAACGTCCTGACTTTC

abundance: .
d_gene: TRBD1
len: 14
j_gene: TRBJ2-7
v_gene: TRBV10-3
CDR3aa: CAISESDRAYEQYF
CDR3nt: TGTGCCATCAGTGAGTCCGACAGGGCCTACGAGCAGTACTTC

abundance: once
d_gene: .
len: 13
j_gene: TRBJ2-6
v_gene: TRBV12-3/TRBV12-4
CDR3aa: CASRVAGANVLTF
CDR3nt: TGTGCCAGCAGGGTAGCTGGGGCCAACGTCCTGACTTTC

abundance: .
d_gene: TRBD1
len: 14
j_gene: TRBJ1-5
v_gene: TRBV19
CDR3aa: CASSGTGGGQPQHF
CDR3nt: TGTGCCAGTAGTGGGACAGGGGGGGGTCAGCCCCAGCATTTT

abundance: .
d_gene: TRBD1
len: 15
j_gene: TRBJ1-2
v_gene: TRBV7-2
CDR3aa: CASSSDRANNYGYTF
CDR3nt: TGTGCCAGCAGCTCGGACAGGGCTAATAACTATGGCTACACCTTC

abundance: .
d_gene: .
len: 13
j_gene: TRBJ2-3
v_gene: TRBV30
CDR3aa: CAWSVLITDTQYF
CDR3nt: TGTGCCTGGAGTGTACTCATCACAGATACGCAGTATTTT

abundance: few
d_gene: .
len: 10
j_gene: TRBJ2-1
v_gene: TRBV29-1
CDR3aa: CSVRDNEQFF
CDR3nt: TGCAGCGTCAGGGACAATGAGCAGTTCTTC

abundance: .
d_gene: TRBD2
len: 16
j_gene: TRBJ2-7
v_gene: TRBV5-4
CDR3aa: CASSLAGGGALYEQYF
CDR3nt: TGTGCCAGCAGCTTGGCTGGCGGGGGGGCCCTATACGAGCAGTACTTC

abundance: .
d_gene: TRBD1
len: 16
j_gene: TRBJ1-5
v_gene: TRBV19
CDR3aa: CASTPGTGGINQPQHF
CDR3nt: TGTGCCAGTACCCCGGGGACAGGTGGAATCAATCAGCCCCAGCATTTT